This is a list of T cell receptor beta chains from one sample in a study of regulatory T cells in long-lasting Graves disease. TCRdb re-called the multiplex PCR reads with MiXCR, one entry per CDR3 protein. The sample lists about 350,000 distinct CDR3 sequences, 15% to 20% occurring once. These data are also associated with another study on T cells in Graves' hyperthyroidism and ophthalmopathy.

This material consisted of peripheral blood mononuclear cells (PBMCs), taken at new diagnosis, from a patient treated with antithyroid drugs. These receptors were taken from a woman between 18 and 29 years old with Graves disease. Both conserved end residues are part of each CDR3. Each record gives: D gene, J gene, V gene, CDR3 protein. D genes are given only for firm matches.

d_gene: .
j_gene: TRBJ2-3
v_gene: TRBV12-3/TRBV12-4
CDR3aa: CASSARTVGLTDTQYF

d_gene: TRBD1
j_gene: TRBJ2-4
v_gene: TRBV5-1
CDR3aa: CASSSLGTGADLAKNIQYF

d_gene: TRBD1
j_gene: TRBJ2-7
v_gene: TRBV10-3
CDR3aa: CAISAGQGAVDEQYF

d_gene: .
j_gene: TRBJ2-7
v_gene: TRBV5-1
CDR3aa: CASSPKGHYEQYF

d_gene: .
j_gene: TRBJ2-7
v_gene: TRBV6-1
CDR3aa: CASRPQLTPTYEQYF

d_gene: TRBD2
j_gene: TRBJ2-7
v_gene: TRBV20-1
CDR3aa: CSAEGLAGVYYEQYF

d_gene: TRBD1
j_gene: TRBJ1-5
v_gene: TRBV10-3
CDR3aa: CAISAIGTGGNQPQHF

d_gene: .
j_gene: TRBJ2-3
v_gene: TRBV10-3
CDR3aa: CAISESTGTDTQYF

d_gene: TRBD2
j_gene: TRBJ2-1
v_gene: TRBV19
CDR3aa: CASKHPSGGGINEQFF

d_gene: .
j_gene: TRBJ2-4
v_gene: TRBV20-1
CDR3aa: CSASSERRAKNIQYF

d_gene: .
j_gene: TRBJ1-1
v_gene: TRBV6-2/TRBV6-3
CDR3aa: CASSYTPLVTEAFF

d_gene: .
j_gene: TRBJ2-5
v_gene: TRBV27
CDR3aa: CASRLGVRETQYF

d_gene: .
j_gene: TRBJ2-3
v_gene: TRBV28
CDR3aa: CASSQRTDTQYF

d_gene: .
j_gene: TRBJ1-5
v_gene: TRBV7-8
CDR3aa: CASSLGVGTGGNQPQHF

d_gene: TRBD1
j_gene: TRBJ2-7
v_gene: TRBV7-2
CDR3aa: CASSPYGGTGQREQYF

d_gene: .
j_gene: TRBJ2-7
v_gene: TRBV2
CDR3aa: CASSEVAAVSYEQYF

d_gene: .
j_gene: TRBJ2-7
v_gene: TRBV5-1
CDR3aa: CASSLAAESEQYF

d_gene: .
j_gene: TRBJ2-3
v_gene: TRBV12-3/TRBV12-4
CDR3aa: CASSLGTGVRTDTQYF

d_gene: .
j_gene: TRBJ2-5
v_gene: TRBV30
CDR3aa: CAWRRLSMGQETQYF

d_gene: .
j_gene: TRBJ1-2
v_gene: TRBV10-3
CDR3aa: CASRGRVNYGYTF